These 26 T cell receptor beta chains were sequenced from one sample in a study of CD8 T cells in Susac syndrome. With random hexamers, reverse transcription was performed on 0.5 to 1 ug of RNA. TCRdb re-called the immunoSEQ multiplex PCR reads with MiXCR, one entry per CDR3 protein. This table holds roughly 150,000 distinct CDR3 sequences, roughly nine tenths found once. Sequenced input: CD4+ T cells from PBMCs. Receptors were obtained from a human donor in good health.

The gene calls are TRBV5-4 and TRBJ2-3; the D gene is possibly TRBD2 (6 bases). Germline CDR1 is SGHNT and CDR2 is YYREEE (reference sequence). The V end lost 0 bases, the J end lost 10 bases, and 12 bases lay between the germline ends. This CDR3 is 13 amino acids long. CDR3 in amino acids: CASSLGWGDPQYF. The CDR3 DNA sequence: TGTGCCAGCAGCTTGGGGTGGGGGGATCCGCAGTATTTT.

J is TRBJ2-1 and V is TRBV11-2; weak D call: TRBD2 (5 bases). The CDR3 contains 12 residues. In germline, CDR1 is SGHAT, CDR2 FQNNGV. The germline V and J ends were trimmed by 5 bases and 14 bases, with 16 bases remaining between them. The CDR3 spells CASSPTTGSKFF. The CDR3 coding sequence is TGTGCCAGCAGCCCTACCACGGGGAGCAAGTTCTTC.

The chain joins TRBV12-3 or TRBV12-4 to TRBJ2-3; maybe TRBD1 (5 bases). This CDR3 has 15 amino acids. The ends were cut back, 7 bases at V and 2 bases at J, with 16 bases in the middle. CDR3 coding DNA: TGTGCCAGCAAGGAAGTGGGGCGGTACACAGATACGCAGTATTTT. Residues: CASKEVGRYTDTQYF.

The genes are TRBV6-5 and TRBJ2-7, with TRBD2 matching 11 bases. Germline V gene data show CDR1 as MNHEY and CDR2 as SVGAGI. This CDR3 contains 15 residues. After removal of 5 bases from V and 2 bases from J, the junction contained 5 bases not matched to a gene. In nucleotides, the CDR3 is TGTGCCAGCAGTCCTTCGGGACTAGCGGCCTACGAGCAGTACTTC. This translates into CASSPSGLAAYEQYF.

This chain joins TRBV20-1 and TRBJ2-3; 7 nucleotides match TRBD1. The CDR3 spans 16 residues. From germline, CDR1 is DFQATT and CDR2 SNEGSKA (reference sequence). Germline trimming cut 2 bases from V and 4 bases from J; bases unmatched to any gene: 12. This chain's CDR3 is CSARPFRDRAPDTQYF. CDR3 bases: TGCAGTGCTAGACCCTTCCGGGACAGAGCGCCAGATACGCAGTATTTT.

The V gene is TRBV7-2, the J gene TRBJ1-6; D call uncertain. The CDR3 loop spans 15 amino acids. Looked up from germline, CDR1 is SGHTA and CDR2 is FQGNSA. V was shortened by 5 bases and J by 10 bases, with 18 bases between the two germline ends. The chain's CDR3 is CASSPEVMGGSPLHF. The CDR3 DNA reads TGTGCCAGCAGCCCAGAGGTTATGGGAGGCTCACCCCTCCACTTT.

As to this clonotype: Relative to the germline gene, one junction end is altered; a read error may explain this. This chain links TRBV6-6 with TRBJ2-5; D remains unclear. CDR1 and CDR2 (germline): MNHNY, SVGAGI (reference sequence). This CDR3 region has 14 residues. CDR3 nucleotides: TGTGCCAGCAGTACCCCATTGGGAACGGAGACCCGGTACTTC. Translation: CASSTPLGTETRYF.

This chain links TRBV6-5 with TRBJ1-3, with D hard to call. The CDR3 has 15 residues. The V gene lost 2 bases and the J gene lost 0 bases, with 8 bases spanning the gap. Per germline, CDR1 MNHEY and CDR2 SVGAGI. The CDR3 bases are TGTGCCAGCAGTTACAGTCACCTCTCTGGAAACACCATATATTTT. Translating gives CASSYSHLSGNTIYF.

The rearrangement uses TRBV4-1 and TRBJ2-7; the match to TRBD1 covers 7 bases. The germline CDR1 and CDR2 sequences are MGHRA and YSYEKL. V shed 3 bases, J shed 4 bases, and the junction held 6 bases outside the gene matches. The CDR3 contains 14 residues. The DNA of the CDR3 is TGCGCCAGCAGCCACAGACAGGGCGATTACGAGCAGTACTTC. Translated: CASSHRQGDYEQYF.

The J gene is TRBJ2-1, the V gene TRBV6-6; no reliable D call. The germline V and J ends were trimmed by 5 bases and 6 bases, with 8 bases remaining between them. Germline lookup yields CDR1 MNHNY and CDR2 SVGAGI (reference sequence). The CDR3 sequence is 12 residues long. CDR3 amino acids: CASSPTLNEQFF. The CDR3 DNA is TGTGCCAGCAGTCCAACCCTCAATGAGCAGTTCTTC.

The V call is TRBV7-2, the J call TRBJ1-5; no clear D gene. CDR1 and CDR2 (germline): SGHTA, FQGNSA. V shed 3 bases and J shed 6 bases, with 15 bases lying between them. The CDR3 is 15 amino acids. In DNA, the CDR3 is TGTGCCAGCAGCTTTGGCCCCGACGAGTCTCAGCCCCAGCATTTT. Encoded protein: CASSFGPDESQPQHF.

V gene TRBV18 combines with J gene TRBJ1-1, with 7 bases identical to TRBD1. In germline, CDR1 is KGHSH, CDR2 LQKENI. The CDR3 covers 15 residues. The V and J ends lost 1 base and 1 base, in that order; junction bases with no gene match: 3. CDR3 nucleotide sequence: TGTGCCAGCTCACCACAGGGGGCCACGAACACTGAAGCTTTCTTT. Its protein product is CASSPQGATNTEAFF.

This chain joins TRBV7-9 and TRBJ2-3; maybe TRBD2 (5 bases). The germline V and J ends were trimmed by 1 base and 9 bases, with 11 bases remaining between them. The CDR3 loop spans 13 amino acids. Germline-derived CDR1 and CDR2 are SEHNR and FQNEAQ (reference sequence). The CDR3 bases are TGTGCCAGCAGCTTAGACGGGGTAGGGACGCAGTATTTT. Translating it yields CASSLDGVGTQYF.

This sequence joins TRBV21-1 and TRBJ2-7. TRBV21-1 is recorded as a pseudogene. The CDR3 length is 9 residues. CDR3 DNA: TGTGCCAGCAATTACGAGCAGTACTTC. Amino acids: CASNYEQYF.

Remarks on this clonotype: At one end, the junction sequence differs from germline, possibly due to a read error. The chain joins TRBV9 to TRBJ1-2, with 7 nucleotides matching TRBD1. In germline, CDR1 is SGDLS, CDR2 YYNGEE. The CDR3 is 12 amino acids. CDR3 DNA sequence: TGTGTCAGCAGCCGGGACAGCTATGGCTACACCTTC. The encoded protein is CVSSRDSYGYTF.

The chain couples TRBV18 to TRBJ2-3, with a tentative D call TRBD1 (6 bases). CDR3 length: 12 amino acids. V gave up 5 bases and J gave up 5 bases, with 8 bases separating them. Germline-derived CDR1 and CDR2 are KGHSH and LQKENI. The CDR3: CASSGGRDTQYF. Here the CDR3 DNA reads TGTGCCAGCTCAGGGGGCCGAGATACGCAGTATTTT.

The chain carries TRBV30 and TRBJ1-1; D gene ambiguous. The CDR3 consists of 13 residues. Germline V gene sequence: CDR1 GTSNPN, CDR2 SVGIG (reference sequence). The V gene lost 0 bases and the J gene lost 0 bases, with 5 bases spanning the gap. The CDR3 sequence is CAWSVGLNTEAFF. DNA of the CDR3: TGTGCCTGGAGTGTTGGACTGAACACTGAAGCTTTCTTT.

This clonotype was picked up one time. The chain carries TRBV10-3 and TRBJ2-7; TRBD1 matches 9 bases. The length of the CDR3 is 14 residues. Germline trimming cut 7 bases from V and 2 bases from J; bases unmatched to any gene: 6. The germline V gene encodes CDR1 ENHRY and CDR2 SYGVKD. The CDR3 DNA follows: TGTGCCATCAAACCGGGACAGGGCACCTACGAGCAGTACTTC. Translation gives CAIKPGQGTYEQYF.

The rearrangement joins TRBV18 to TRBJ1-3; no reliable D call. There are 15 residues in the CDR3. The V gene's germline CDR1 is KGHSH and CDR2 LQKENI. The V gene lost 2 bases and the J gene lost 2 bases, with 10 bases spanning the gap. In DNA form, the CDR3 reads TGTGCCAGCTCACCAAATCCGGGCCCTGGAAACACCATATATTTT. Its translation: CASSPNPGPGNTIYF.

This rearrangement joins TRBV28 to TRBJ2-1; 14 bases agree with TRBD2. Germline values: CDR1 MDHEN, CDR2 SYDVKM. Unmatched junction bases numbered 16, after V lost 5 bases and J lost 1 base. The length of the CDR3 is 21 residues. CDR3 coding DNA: TGTGCCAGCAGTCTCTATATGGGACTAGCGGGAGCTAAGGCTTCCTACAATGAGCAGTTCTTC. Translated, it gives CASSLYMGLAGAKASYNEQFF.

The chain has TRBV7-6 and TRBJ1-5; D uncertain. V was trimmed by 1 base and J by 9 bases, leaving 10 bases between them. In germline, CDR1 is SGHVS, CDR2 FNYEAQ. The CDR3 runs to 13 residues. CDR3 region: CASSLGPSWPQHF. CDR3 in DNA: TGTGCCAGCAGCTTAGGACCTAGTTGGCCCCAGCATTTT.

This clonotype was found once. This chain connects TRBV29-1 to TRBJ1-1, with D perhaps matching TRBD1 (6 bases). The germline V gene has CDR1 SQVTM and CDR2 ANQGSEA. V was shortened by 7 bases and J by 1 base, with 16 bases between the two germline ends. The CDR3 totals 14 residues. The CDR3 sequence: CSAKSGQTNTEAFF. CDR3 DNA: TGCAGCGCCAAAAGTGGACAGACGAACACTGAAGCTTTCTTT.

This clonotype has just one count. The chain couples TRBV20-1 to TRBJ2-1; 14 positions agree with TRBD2. CDR3 length equals 14 residues. Germline CDR1 is DFQATT and CDR2 is SNEGSKA (reference sequence). Trimming took 4 bases from V and 7 from J; bases not matched to a gene: 3. CDR3 DNA: TGCAGTGCTACCGGGACTAGCGGGAGTAATGAGCAGTTCTTC. Translation: CSATGTSGSNEQFF.

The V and J genes are TRBV20-1 and TRBJ1-2, with unresolved D. This CDR3 has 11 residues. Germline assignment: CDR1 DFQATT and CDR2 SNEGSKA (reference sequence). The V and J ends lost 3 bases and 9 bases respectively, with 11 bases between them. The chain's CDR3 is CSASPWGRYTF. DNA of the CDR3: TGCAGTGCTAGCCCCTGGGGTCGCTACACCTTC.

The chain carries TRBV21-1 and TRBJ2-5; TRBD2 is the table's D call and was not checked against the DNA. TRBV21-1 counts as a pseudogene. The CDR3 is 17 residues long. The chain's CDR3 is CASSKEPGREGQETQYF. The CDR3 region has the DNA TGTGCCAGCAGCAAAGAACCGGGGCGGGAAGGACAAGAGACCCAGTACTTC.

The genes are TRBV6-5 and TRBJ1-2; 7 bases map to TRBD1. The CDR3 consists of 12 residues. The junction had 1 base not matched to a gene; V was cut back by 2 bases and J by 7 bases. CDR1 is MNHEY, CDR2 SVGAGI, per germline. The CDR3 DNA reads TGTGCCAGCAGTTACAGGGGGCGTGGCTACACCTTC. This gives the protein CASSYRGRGYTF.